The 11 T cell receptor beta chains given below trace back to one sample, sequenced in a study of blood T cell repertoires in COVID-19. Produced via immunoSEQ multiplex PCR; TCRdb's table is partial and in-frame only. The repertoire has more than 250,000 clones, roughly 85% of them found once; the top ten carry around 4.5%. The source material was peripheral blood. The receptors were sampled from a man aged 55-75 years who had recovered from COVID-19.

The DNA for the CDR3 is TGCGCCAGCAGCCCGGGGACTAGCTATGAGCAGTTCTTC. Protein product: CASSPGTSYEQFF. The chain couples TRBV5-1 to TRBJ2-1, with TRBD2 matching 9 bases. Germline-derived CDR1 and CDR2 are SGHRS and YFSETQ. The CDR3 is 13 amino acids. The V gene end was trimmed by 4 bases and the J gene end by 8 bases; junction bases not matched to a gene: 4.

V usage is TRBV19 and J usage is TRBJ1-5, with TRBD1 matching over 9 bases. Germline values: CDR1 LNHDA, CDR2 SQIVND (reference sequence). This CDR3 has 18 amino acids. The trim removed 3 bases at V and 0 bases at J, leaving 9 bases unmatched. CDR3 sequence: CASSINRGRPDSNQPQHF. The CDR3 bases are TGTGCCAGTAGTATTAACAGGGGGCGCCCGGATAGCAATCAGCCCCAGCATTTT.

The chain employs TRBV2 and TRBJ1-2, with 8 bases identical to TRBD1. Germline CDR1 SNHLY, CDR2 FYNNEI. V was clipped by 5 bases and J by 7 bases; unmatched bases: 9. The CDR3 is 14 amino acids. This CDR3 is CASSLDRGRGGYTF. As DNA, the CDR3 is TGTGCCAGCAGTTTAGACAGGGGAAGGGGTGGCTACACCTTC.

J is TRBJ1-2 and V is TRBV4-1; a possible D gene is TRBD1 (6 bases). V was cut by 3 bases and J by 14 bases, with 19 bases left in between. The CDR3 has 13 residues. CDR1 and CDR2 from the germline V gene are MGHRA and YSYEKL. CDR3 nucleotide sequence: TGCGCCAGCAGCCATCCCGACACAGGGAACCCAACCTTC. It specifies CASSHPDTGNPTF.

The chain has TRBV30 and TRBJ1-3, with a tentative D call TRBD1 (5 bases). Germline V CDR1 and CDR2: GTSNPN, SVGIG (reference sequence). Trimming pared 2 bases from V and 1 base from J, leaving 9 bases between. This CDR3 has 14 amino acids. In DNA form, the CDR3 reads TGTGCCTGGAGTTGGGGCACGTCTGGAAACACCATATATTTT. The encoded protein is CAWSWGTSGNTIYF.

The CDR3 loop reads CATGGPGVTNQPQHF. CDR3 sequence (DNA): TGTGCCACCGGTGGCCCCGGGGTTACCAATCAGCCCCAGCATTTT. The V gene is TRBV15, the J gene TRBJ1-5; D gene unclear. This CDR3 is 15 amino acids long. CDR1 is LNHNV, CDR2 YYDKDF, per germline (reference sequence). Trimming removed 8 bases at V and 3 bases at J, with 17 bases between.

The rearrangement joins TRBV4-2 to TRBJ2-1; D might be TRBD2 (6 bases). Germline V gives CDR1 LGHNA, CDR2 YNFKEQ. V lost 2 bases to trimming and J lost 6 bases, with 8 bases between them. This CDR3 has 13 residues. CDR3 DNA sequence: TGTGCCAGCAGCCAACCGGGGGTCAATGAGCAGTTCTTC. The encoded protein is CASSQPGVNEQFF.

The chain employs TRBV6-5 and TRBJ1-1; perhaps TRBD1 as D (5 bases). This CDR3 has 14 amino acids. Trimming left V 6 bases short and J 6 bases short, with 17 bases between. Germline-derived CDR1 and CDR2 are MNHEY and SVGAGI. CDR3 sequence (DNA): TGTGCCAGCAGACGGGGGTCGAGGGTCGCTGAAGCTTTCTTT. Translating it yields CASRRGSRVAEAFF.

The J gene is TRBJ1-2, the V gene TRBV9; D is undetermined. CDR1 is SGDLS, CDR2 YYNGEE, per germline. This CDR3 comprises 13 residues. The V end lost 0 bases, the J end lost 4 bases, and 7 bases lay between the germline ends. CDR3 residues: CASSVGAGYGYTF. CDR3 coding DNA: TGTGCCAGCAGCGTAGGGGCAGGCTATGGCTACACCTTC.

V usage is TRBV11-2 and J usage is TRBJ2-3; possible D gene TRBD1, 5 bases. Trimming stripped 3 bases from V and 1 base from J, with 17 bases between. CDR1 and CDR2 from the germline V gene are SGHAT and FQNNGV. CDR3 size: 17 residues. The CDR3 is CASSLVTGAGGTDTQYF. The CDR3 DNA sequence: TGTGCCAGCAGCTTGGTTACAGGTGCTGGGGGCACAGATACGCAGTATTTT.

Regarding this clone: The sample contains more than one DNA sequence encoding this CDR3. The chain is built from TRBV28 and TRBJ2-3, with 7 bases that match TRBD2. This CDR3 is built from 14 residues. Germline trimming cut 5 bases from V and 1 base from J; bases unmatched to any gene: 3. Germline V gene sequence: CDR1 MDHEN, CDR2 SYDVKM. The CDR3 nucleotides are TGTGCCAGCAGTCCCAGCGGGGGCACAGATACGCAGTATTTT. It codes for CASSPSGGTDTQYF.